This T cell receptor beta chain stems from a study of blood T cell repertoires in COVID-19. For the study at large: Donors in the United States, Italy and Spain gave samples during acute or convalescent COVID-19. The analysed material was cDNA or gDNA that came from T cells, B-cell-depleted T cells, or PBMCs.

Under the authors' procedure: Scientists estimated how many nucleated cells there were by amplifying reference gene primers. The data were produced by immunoSEQ multiplex PCR, yet TCRdb's version contains in-frame clones alone and is incomplete. V, J and clone size are those of that table, while D and trimming were read from the DNA. The sample includes roughly 160,000 clones, more than 70% of them seen just once. V dropped 3 bases and J dropped 0 bases, with 12 bases sitting between them. Germline V gene data show CDR1 as SNHLY and CDR2 as FYNNEI. CDR3 length: 17 amino acids. This TCR was recovered from a man in his late teens or twenties with active or convalescent COVID-19. What was sequenced was peripheral blood. The V call is TRBV2, the J call TRBJ2-6, with a weak D call TRBD2 (5 bases). The CDR3 DNA sequence: TGTGCCAGCAGTGAGATACTAGGGAGCTCTGGGGCCAACGTCCTGACTTTC. Translating gives CASSEILGSSGANVLTF.